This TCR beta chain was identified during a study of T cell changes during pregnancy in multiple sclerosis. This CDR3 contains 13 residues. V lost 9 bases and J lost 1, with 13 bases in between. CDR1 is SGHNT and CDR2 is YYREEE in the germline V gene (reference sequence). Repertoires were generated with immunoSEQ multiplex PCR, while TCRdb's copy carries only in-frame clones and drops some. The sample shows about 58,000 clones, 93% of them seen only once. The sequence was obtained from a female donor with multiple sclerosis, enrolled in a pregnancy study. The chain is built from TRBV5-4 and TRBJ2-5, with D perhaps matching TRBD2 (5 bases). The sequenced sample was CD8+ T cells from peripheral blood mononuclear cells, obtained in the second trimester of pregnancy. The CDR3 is CATRRRTQETQYF. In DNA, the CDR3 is TGTGCCACCAGGCGGAGGACCCAAGAGACCCAGTACTTC.